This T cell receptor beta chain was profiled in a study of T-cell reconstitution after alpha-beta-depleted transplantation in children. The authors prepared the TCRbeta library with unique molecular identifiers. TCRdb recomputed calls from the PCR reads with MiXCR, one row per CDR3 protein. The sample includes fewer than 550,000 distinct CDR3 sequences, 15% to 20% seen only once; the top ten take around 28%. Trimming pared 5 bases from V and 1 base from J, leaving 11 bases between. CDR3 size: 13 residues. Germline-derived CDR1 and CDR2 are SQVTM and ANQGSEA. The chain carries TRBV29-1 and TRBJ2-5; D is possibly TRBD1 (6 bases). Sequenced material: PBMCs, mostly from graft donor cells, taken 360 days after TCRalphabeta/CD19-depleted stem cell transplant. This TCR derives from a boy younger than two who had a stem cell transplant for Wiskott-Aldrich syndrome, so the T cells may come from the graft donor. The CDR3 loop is CSVWRRGQETQYF. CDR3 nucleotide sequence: TGCAGCGTTTGGCGCAGGGGCCAAGAGACCCAGTACTTC.